This record covers a single T cell receptor beta chain. Trimming removed 2 bases at V and 2 bases at J, with 16 bases between. The germline V gene encodes CDR1 MGHRA and CDR2 YSYEKL. This CDR3 is 16 amino acids long. Authors' analysis steps: Amplification of reference gene primers provided the estimated nucleated cell counts. Using immunoSEQ multiplex PCR, the repertoire was profiled, and TCRdb retains in-frame clones only, with some absent. V and J calls and clone size come straight from that table; D and trimming were deduced from the DNA. The data contain about 160,000 clones, about nine tenths of them singletons. These data originate in a study of blood T cell repertoires in COVID-19. As for the study in general: Donors in the United States, Italy and Spain gave samples during acute or convalescent COVID-19. From T cells, B-cell-depleted T cells, or PBMCs came the material, which was cDNA or gDNA.

This clonotype was obtained from an older woman who had recovered from COVID-19. The chain is built from TRBV4-1 and TRBJ2-7; tentatively, D is TRBD2 (5 bases). Specimen: peripheral blood. This CDR3 is CASSQNPGLLTYEQYF. CDR3 in DNA: TGCGCCAGCAGCCAAAACCCAGGACTCCTAACCTACGAGCAGTACTTC.